Following are 5 T cell receptor beta chains from one sample sequenced in a study of blood T cell repertoires in COVID-19. Assay: immunoSEQ multiplex PCR; the TCRdb copy retains only in-frame clones and omits some. The sample carries 350,000 to 450,000 clones, 70% to 90% recorded once. The specimen sequenced was PBMCs or T cells enriched from blood (not recorded which). Every receptor here comes from a woman aged 18-29 years who had been exposed to COVID-19.

The rearrangement uses TRBV5-4 and TRBJ2-5, with D unclear. The CDR3 has 13 residues. CDR1 SGHNT and CDR2 YYREEE come from the germline V gene (reference sequence). Trimming removed 2 bases at V and 4 bases at J, with 9 bases between. The CDR3 DNA reads as TGTGCCAGCAGCTTTTTTAGCCTAGAGACCCAGTACTTC. It is translated as CASSFFSLETQYF.

The chain combines TRBV28 with TRBJ1-2; weak D call: TRBD1 (6 bases). Germline V gene sequence: CDR1 MDHEN, CDR2 SYDVKM. V lost 8 bases to trimming and J lost 4 bases, with 20 bases between them. The CDR3 is made up of 15 amino acids. CDR3 protein: CASVTGTRGVYGYTF. CDR3 coding DNA: TGTGCCAGCGTAACCGGGACACGGGGAGTCTATGGCTACACCTTC.

The sample holds a few counts of this clone. This same CDR3 is encoded by further DNA sequences in the sample. V usage is TRBV7-8 and J usage is TRBJ2-7; 7 nucleotides agree with TRBD1. From germline, CDR1 is SGHVS and CDR2 FQNEAQ. This CDR3 is 14 amino acids long. J gave up 3 bases and V 4 bases, and 6 bases lay outside the gene matches. This chain's CDR3 is CASSSSGQVYEQYF. The CDR3 DNA sequence: TGTGCCAGCAGCTCCTCTGGACAGGTCTACGAGCAGTACTTC.

This chain links TRBV6-5 with TRBJ2-7; possibly TRBD1 for D (6 bases). CDR1 is MNHEY and CDR2 is SVGAGI in the germline V gene. The CDR3 extends over 13 amino acids. Trimming left V 7 bases short and J 4 bases short, with 14 bases between. As DNA, the CDR3 is TGTGCCAGCAATTCCCTTACAGGGTACGAGCAGTACTTC. It encodes CASNSLTGYEQYF.

V usage is TRBV6-5 and J usage is TRBJ2-7; 11 bases map to TRBD1. Looked up from germline, CDR1 is MNHEY and CDR2 is SVGAGI. The CDR3 runs 15 residues. The junction had 7 bases not matched to a gene; V was cut back by 2 bases and J by 7 bases. The CDR3 region has the DNA TGTGCCAGCAGTTACGGGACAGGGGGTACCTCTGAGCAGTACTTC. Its translation is CASSYGTGGTSEQYF.